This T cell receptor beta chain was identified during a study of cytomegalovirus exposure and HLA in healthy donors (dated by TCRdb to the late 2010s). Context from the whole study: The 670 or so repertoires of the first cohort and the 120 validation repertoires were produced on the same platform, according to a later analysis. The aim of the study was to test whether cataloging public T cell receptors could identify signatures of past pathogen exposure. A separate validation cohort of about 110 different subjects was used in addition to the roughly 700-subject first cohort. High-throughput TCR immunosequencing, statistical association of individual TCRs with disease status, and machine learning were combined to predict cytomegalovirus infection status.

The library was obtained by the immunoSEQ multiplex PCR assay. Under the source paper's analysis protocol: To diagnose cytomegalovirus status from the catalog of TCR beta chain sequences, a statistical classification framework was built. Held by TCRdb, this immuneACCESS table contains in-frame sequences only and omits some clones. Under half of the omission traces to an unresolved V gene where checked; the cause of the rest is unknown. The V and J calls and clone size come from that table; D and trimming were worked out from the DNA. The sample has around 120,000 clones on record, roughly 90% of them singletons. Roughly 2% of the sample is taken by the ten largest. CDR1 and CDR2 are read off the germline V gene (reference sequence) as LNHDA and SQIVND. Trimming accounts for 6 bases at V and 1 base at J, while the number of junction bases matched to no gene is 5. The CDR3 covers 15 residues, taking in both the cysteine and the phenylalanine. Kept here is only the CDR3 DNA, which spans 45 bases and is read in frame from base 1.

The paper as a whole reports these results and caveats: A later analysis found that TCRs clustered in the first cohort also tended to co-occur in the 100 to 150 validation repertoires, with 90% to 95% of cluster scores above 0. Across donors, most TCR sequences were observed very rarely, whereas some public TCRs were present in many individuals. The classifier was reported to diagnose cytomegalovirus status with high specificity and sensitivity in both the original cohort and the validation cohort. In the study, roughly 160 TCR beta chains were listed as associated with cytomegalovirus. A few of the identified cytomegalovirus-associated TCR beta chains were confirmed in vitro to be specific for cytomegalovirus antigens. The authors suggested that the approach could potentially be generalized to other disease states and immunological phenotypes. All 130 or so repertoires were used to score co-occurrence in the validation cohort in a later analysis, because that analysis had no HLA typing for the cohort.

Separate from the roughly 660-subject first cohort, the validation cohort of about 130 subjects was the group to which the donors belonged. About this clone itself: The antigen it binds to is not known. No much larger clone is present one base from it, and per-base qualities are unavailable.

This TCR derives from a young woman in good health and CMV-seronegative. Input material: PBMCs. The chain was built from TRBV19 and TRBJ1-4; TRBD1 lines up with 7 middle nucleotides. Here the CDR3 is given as CASRPHRGTNEKLFF. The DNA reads TGTGCCAGTAGGCCTCACAGGGGAACTAATGAAAAACTGTTTTTT.